This T cell receptor beta chain was retrieved from a study of blood T cell repertoires in COVID-19. Using immunoSEQ multiplex PCR, the repertoire was profiled, and TCRdb retains in-frame clones only, with some absent. The top ten hold about 4.8% of the sample, which has 200,000 to 250,000 clones, roughly 85% seen once. The length of the CDR3 is 12 residues. Trimming removed 6 bases at V and 1 base at J, with 9 bases between. Looked up from germline, CDR1 is SQVTM and CDR2 is ANQGSEA. The receptor was derived from a woman aged 50 to 60 who had been exposed to COVID-19. The specimen sequenced was PBMCs or T cells enriched from blood (not recorded which). The chain joins TRBV29-1 to TRBJ1-1; maybe TRBD1 (6 bases). The CDR3 sequence is CSVPGQNTEAFF. The CDR3 DNA reads TGCAGCGTCCCGGGACAGAACACTGAAGCTTTCTTT.